This T cell receptor (beta chain) was sequenced for a study of blood T cell repertoires in COVID-19. The CDR3 runs to 16 residues. CDR1 is SGHDN, CDR2 FVKESK, per germline. V lost 1 base to trimming and J lost 0 bases; unmatched junction nucleotides: 5. Data came from immunoSEQ multiplex PCR; TCRdb stores just in-frame clones and leaves some out. Here the sample spans 130,000 or so clones, about 80% being singletons. Sequences were obtained from PBMCs or T cells enriched from blood (not recorded which). This sequence joins TRBV14 and TRBJ1-2; 7 bases are a match to TRBD1. The clonotype was recovered from a man aged 50 to 60 who had recovered from COVID-19. CDR3 sequence: CASSQAATGTNYGYTF. CDR3 DNA sequence: TGTGCCAGCAGCCAAGCTGCGACAGGGACTAACTATGGCTACACCTTC. Drawing the rest from reference TRBV14 and TRBJ1-2, the complete variable domain is EAGVTQFPSHSVIEKGQTVTLRCDPISGHDNLYWYRRVMGKEIKFLLHFVKESKQDESGMPNNRFLAERTGGTYSTLKVQPAELEDSGVYFCASSQAATGTNYGYTFGSGTRLTVV.